The 10 T cell receptor beta chains given below trace back to one sample, sequenced in a study of shared clonotypes between healthy human individuals. Data came from immunoSEQ multiplex PCR; TCRdb stores just in-frame clones and leaves some out. The table shows roughly 700,000 clones, with roughly 91% occurring only once. The sequencing sample was made of memory CD8+ T cells from PBMCs. Subset given: CD45RO+ cells pooled with CCR7-negative TemRA cells. The source is a man younger than 35 in good health. Some clones in this sample may be carry-over from other donors' samples.

The chain couples TRBV29-1 to TRBJ2-7, with no clear D. Between the trimmed V and J ends, which lost 6 bases and 0 bases, there was a span of 9 bases. Germline CDR1 is SQVTM and CDR2 is ANQGSEA. There are 12 residues in the CDR3. The CDR3 loop is CSVTPSSYEQYF. For the CDR3, the DNA is TGCAGCGTGACACCTAGCTCCTACGAGCAGTACTTC.

The rearrangement joins TRBV4-3 to TRBJ2-7, with D perhaps matching TRBD1 (6 bases). Germline V gene lookup returns CDR1 LGHNA and CDR2 YSLEER. The CDR3 covers 15 residues. Trimming left V 0 bases short and J 0 bases short, with 9 bases between. The CDR3: CASSQDTGFSYEQYF. CDR3 DNA sequence: TGCGCCAGCAGCCAAGATACAGGGTTCTCCTACGAGCAGTACTTC.

Only one count was recorded for this clone. The J gene is TRBJ2-7, the V gene TRBV10-3; D may be TRBD2 (6 bases). Trimming cost V 5 bases and J 3 bases, with 11 bases left between them. In germline, CDR1 is ENHRY, CDR2 SYGVKD. The CDR3 is 13 residues long. The CDR3 DNA is TGTGCCATCAGTCCCGGGACTGACTACGAGCAGTACTTC. Its translation: CAISPGTDYEQYF.

The chain combines TRBV6-1 with TRBJ2-3, with D perhaps TRBD2 (6 bases). From germline, CDR1 is MNHNS and CDR2 SASEGT. V was shortened by 5 bases and J by 4 bases, with 13 bases between the two germline ends. The CDR3 consists of 14 residues. CDR3 nucleotides: TGTGCCAGCAGTTTACAGACTAGACCAGATACGCAGTATTTT. It codes for CASSLQTRPDTQYF.

The V gene is TRBV29-1, the J gene TRBJ2-5; tentative D call: TRBD2 (7 bases). The CDR3 loop spans 12 amino acids. Germline CDR1 reads SQVTM; CDR2 reads ANQGSEA. V was cut by 2 bases and J by 11 bases, with 15 bases left in between. The CDR3 DNA follows: TGCAGCGTTGAAAAAGGGGGGAGGGAGCAGTACTTC. It yields the protein CSVEKGGREQYF.

The chain joins TRBV29-1 to TRBJ1-2; no clear D. V gave up 3 bases and J gave up 8 bases, with 13 bases separating them. Germline loops: CDR1 SQVTM, CDR2 ANQGSEA. The length of the CDR3 is 12 residues. The CDR3 spells CSVDIGNGGYTF. DNA for the CDR3: TGCAGCGTTGATATTGGGAATGGCGGCTACACCTTC.

This sequence joins TRBV6-6 and TRBJ2-3; possibly TRBD1 for D (6 bases). Germline V lookup: CDR1 MNHNY, CDR2 SVGAGI (reference sequence). This CDR3 contains 14 residues. V was cut by 9 bases and J by 2 bases, with 15 bases left in between. The CDR3 sequence: CASYSRGPTDTQYF. CDR3 DNA sequence: TGTGCCAGTTATTCCAGGGGTCCCACAGATACGCAGTATTTT.

This chain connects TRBV6-5 to TRBJ1-5, with D tentatively TRBD1 (6 bases). V gave up 6 bases and J gave up 7 bases, with 13 bases separating them. There are 13 residues in the CDR3. Germline V gene lookup returns CDR1 MNHEY and CDR2 SVGAGI. The CDR3 region has the DNA TGTGCCAGCAGAACAGGTAGGGGGCAGCCCCAGCATTTT. Residues: CASRTGRGQPQHF.

The chain carries TRBV7-9 and TRBJ2-1; TRBD2 agrees at 7 bases. The CDR3 has 15 amino acids. Germline loops: CDR1 SEHNR, CDR2 FQNEAQ (reference sequence). V shed 5 bases and J 6 bases; nucleotides not matched to a gene: 10. The CDR3, as DNA: TGTGCCAGCAGCGCAGGGAGGGCCCTGGGCAATGAGCAGTTCTTC. Translated: CASSAGRALGNEQFF.

This clone was found once. This CDR3 is also generated by other DNA sequences in the sample. The V and J genes are TRBV27 and TRBJ2-7, with a possible D match to TRBD2 (6 bases). CDR3 length equals 12 residues. Trimming shortened V by 5 bases and J by 3 bases, and 8 bases separated the two germline ends. In germline, CDR1 is MNHEY, CDR2 SMNVEV (reference sequence). The CDR3 DNA reads TGTGCCAGCAGTCCGGAGGGCTACGAGCAGTACTTC. Its translation is CASSPEGYEQYF.